This T cell receptor (beta chain) was documented in a study of T cells after posttransplantation cyclophosphamide. This CDR3 spans 16 amino acids. From germline, CDR1 is MDHEN and CDR2 SYDVKM. The V gene end was trimmed by 3 bases and the J gene end by 4 bases; junction bases not matched to a gene: 6. The sample holds a few counts of this clone. Antigen specificity is unknown. Study-wide results and caveats: TRB clonality was highly associated with recipient CMV seropositivity and reactivation.

Sequencing was performed with immunoSEQ multiplex PCR; in TCRdb, only in-frame clones are kept and a portion is missing. The repertoire holds 50,000 to 60,000 clones, with approximately 94% as singletons. This receptor was obtained from a woman aged 25 to 39 in good health and a related stem cell transplant donor. V is TRBV28 and J is TRBJ1-6; 7 nucleotides match TRBD1. Sequencing was done on a sample of PBMCs. The CDR3 sequence is CASSFTGDAYNSPLHF. CDR3 coding DNA: TGTGCCAGCAGTTTCACAGGGGACGCTTATAATTCACCCCTCCACTTT. Full variable domain (outside the CDR3, taken from reference TRBV28 and TRBJ1-6): DVKVTQSSRYLVKRTGEKVFLECVQDMDHENMFWYRQDPGLGLRLIYFSYDVKMKEKGDIPEGYSVSREKKERFSLILESASTNQTSMYLCASSFTGDAYNSPLHFGNGTRLTVT.